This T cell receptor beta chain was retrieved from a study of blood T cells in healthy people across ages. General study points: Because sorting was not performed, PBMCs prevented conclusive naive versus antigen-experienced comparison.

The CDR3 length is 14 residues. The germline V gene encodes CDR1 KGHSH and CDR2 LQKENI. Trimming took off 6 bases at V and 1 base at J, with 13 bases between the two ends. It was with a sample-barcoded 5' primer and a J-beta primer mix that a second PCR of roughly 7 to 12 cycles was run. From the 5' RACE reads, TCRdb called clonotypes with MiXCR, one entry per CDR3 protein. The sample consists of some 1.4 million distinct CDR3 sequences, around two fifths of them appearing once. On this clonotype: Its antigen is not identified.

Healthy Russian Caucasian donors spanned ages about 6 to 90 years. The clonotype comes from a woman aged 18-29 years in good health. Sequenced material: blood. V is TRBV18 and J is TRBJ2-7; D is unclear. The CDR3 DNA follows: TGTGCCAGCTCTGTGGGTCAGGCTTCCTACGAGCAGTACTTC. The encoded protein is CASSVGQASYEQYF.